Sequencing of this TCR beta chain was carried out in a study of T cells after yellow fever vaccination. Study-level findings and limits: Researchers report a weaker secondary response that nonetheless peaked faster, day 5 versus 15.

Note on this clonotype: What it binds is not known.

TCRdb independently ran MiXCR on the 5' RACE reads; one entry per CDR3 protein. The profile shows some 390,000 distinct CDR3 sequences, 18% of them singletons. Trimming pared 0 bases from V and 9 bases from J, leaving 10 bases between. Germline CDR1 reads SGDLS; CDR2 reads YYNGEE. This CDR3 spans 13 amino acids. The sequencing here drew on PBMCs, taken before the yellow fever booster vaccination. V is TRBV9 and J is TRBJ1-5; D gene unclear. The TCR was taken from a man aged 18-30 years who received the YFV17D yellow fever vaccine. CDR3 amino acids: CASSVGDGLPQHF. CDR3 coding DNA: TGTGCCAGCAGCGTAGGGGATGGTTTGCCCCAGCATTTT. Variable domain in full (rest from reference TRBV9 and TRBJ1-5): DSGVTQTPKHLITATGQRVTLRCSPRSGDLSVYWYQQSLDQGLQFLIQYYNGEERAKGNILERFSAQQFPDLHSELNLSSLELGDSALYFCASSVGDGLPQHFGDGTRLSIL.